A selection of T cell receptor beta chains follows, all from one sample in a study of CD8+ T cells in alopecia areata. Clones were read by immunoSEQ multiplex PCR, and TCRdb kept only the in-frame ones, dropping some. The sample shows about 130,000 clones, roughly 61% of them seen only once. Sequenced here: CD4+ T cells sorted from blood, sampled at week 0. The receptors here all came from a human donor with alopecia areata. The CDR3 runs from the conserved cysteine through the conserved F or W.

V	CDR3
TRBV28	CASCSPPGEQYF
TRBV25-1	CASSEGSYNEQFF
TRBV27	CASSFRGTVSTDTQYF
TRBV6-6	CASTRRAEGPDLAQYF
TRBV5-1	CASSLLLADTQYF
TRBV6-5	CASRRQGGTGELFF
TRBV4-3	CASSRDPGPGETQYF
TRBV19	CASKGPEIYNEQFF
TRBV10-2	CASSELGSDYGYTF
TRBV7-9	CASSYASFVSYEQYF
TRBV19	CASSIGTDQETQYF
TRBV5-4	CASSLRETQYF
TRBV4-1	CASSRNGETQYF
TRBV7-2	CASSFKWTGTQNEQFF
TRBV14	CASSQEVTANYGYTF
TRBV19	CASSKRDRQDTDTQYF
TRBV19	CASSNLGQRDYNEQFF
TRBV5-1	CASSQTGSYEQYF
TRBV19	CASSVPGQGADEQYF
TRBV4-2	CASSPMGTSGGKTADTQYF
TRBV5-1	CASSSGTGFSTDTQYF
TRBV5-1	CASSLVTGGAEYEQFF
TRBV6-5	CASSYRGTGYGDTQYF
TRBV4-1	CASSRTGTGNTEAFF
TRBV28	CASSSHSGGQGPYEQYF
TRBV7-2	CASSLAWGGARETQYF
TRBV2	CASRSTSGSYNEQFF
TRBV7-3	CASSPRRGANEQFF
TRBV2	CASSGLDNEQFF
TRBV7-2	CASSLVPAGYEQYF
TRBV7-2	CASSPQMGTDTQYF
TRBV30	CASETDRGRYGYTF
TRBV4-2	CASSQENTDTQYF
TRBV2	CASSELAYEQYF
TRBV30	CAWRVGAFQPQHF
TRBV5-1	CASSTSGASGDEQYF
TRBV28	CASSSPSGRAYNEQFF
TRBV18	CASSPGDNNEQFF
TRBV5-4	CASSPGLAGGYNEQFF
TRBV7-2	CASSLVAGRDTEAFF
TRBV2	CASSEESGFTGELFF
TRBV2	CASSLQEFYGYTF
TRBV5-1	CASSWGQGTSYGYTF
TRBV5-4	CASSLEGRPSGNTIYF
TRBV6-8	CASSYSGQGRIYGYTF
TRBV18	CASSRTQGSGNTIYF
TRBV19	CASSQGGGYSPLHF
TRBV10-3	CAISDEGSGANVLTF
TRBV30	CAWSPLAEQFF
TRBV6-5	CASSYQRGVGDTQYF